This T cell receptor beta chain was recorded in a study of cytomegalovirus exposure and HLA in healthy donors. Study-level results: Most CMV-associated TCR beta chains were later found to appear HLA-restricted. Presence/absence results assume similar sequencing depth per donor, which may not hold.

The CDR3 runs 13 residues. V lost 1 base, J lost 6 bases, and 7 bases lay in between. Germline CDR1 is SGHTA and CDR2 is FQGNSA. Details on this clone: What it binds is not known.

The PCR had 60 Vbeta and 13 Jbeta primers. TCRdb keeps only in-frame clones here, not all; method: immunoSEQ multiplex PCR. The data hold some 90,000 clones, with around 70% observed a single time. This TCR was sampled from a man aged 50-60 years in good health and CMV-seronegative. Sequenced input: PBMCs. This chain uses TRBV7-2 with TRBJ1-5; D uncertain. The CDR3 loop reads CASSLDPSQPQHF. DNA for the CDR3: TGTGCCAGCAGCTTAGACCCCAGTCAGCCCCAGCATTTT.